The 23 T cell receptor beta chains given below trace back to one sample, sequenced in a study of shared clonotypes between healthy human individuals (dated by TCRdb to about 2020). Libraries came from the immunoSEQ multiplex PCR assay. TCRdb holds this immuneACCESS table with in-frame rearrangements only. Some clones are missing; in checked studies, unresolved V genes explain under half, and the rest has no known cause. The sample table holds about 710,000 clones, of which 55% to 75% were seen once. The ten largest make up over 1.5% of the sample. Sequencing was done on a sample of memory CD4+ T cells sorted from blood. This specimen's cell subset or site label, interpreted: CD45RA-negative fraction. Receptors originate from a woman in her twenties or thirties in good health.

The rearrangement uses TRBV29-1 and TRBJ2-4, with D possibly called TRBD1 or TRBD2 (5 bases each). The V end lost 5 bases, the J end lost 4 bases, and 15 bases lay between the germline ends. The CDR3 is 14 amino acids. Looked up from germline, CDR1 is SQVTM and CDR2 is ANQGSEA. The CDR3: CSVSGPTRKNIQYF. CDR3 bases: TGCAGCGTTTCGGGACCCACGAGGAAAAACATTCAGTACTTC.

This clone was observed a single time. This likely reflects a read error, since a far larger clone is one base away. Other DNA sequences within the sample encode an identical CDR3. The chain has TRBV7-2 and TRBJ2-1; weak D call: TRBD2 (5 bases). V was clipped by 0 bases and J by 3 bases, with 6 bases between them. This CDR3 is built from 14 residues. The germline V gene encodes CDR1 SGHTA and CDR2 FQGNSA. This CDR3 is CASSLAGGYNEQFF. CDR3 nucleotides: TGTGCCAGCAGCTTAGCAGGAGGCTACAATGAGCAGTTCTTC.

The chain is built from TRBV4-2 and TRBJ2-7; D tentatively reads TRBD1 or TRBD2 (5 bases each). Looked up from germline, CDR1 is LGHNA and CDR2 is YNFKEQ. This CDR3 spans 18 amino acids. The V end lost 1 base, the J end lost 0 bases, and 19 bases lay between the germline ends. The CDR3 DNA sequence: TGTGCCAGCAGCCAAGGGGGGTTTTTGCGGCCTTTCTCCTACGAGCAGTACTTC. Residues: CASSQGGFLRPFSYEQYF.

In this sample, this clone turned up a few times. This chain links TRBV12-1 with TRBJ2-7; TRBD2 reflects the table's D call only, with no check against the DNA. TRBV12-1 is classified as a pseudogene. This CDR3 region has 14 residues. The CDR3 region is CASSGRPGSYEQYF. The CDR3 DNA reads TGTGCCAGCAGCGGTCGGCCGGGTAGCTACGAGCAGTACTTC.

The V gene is TRBV28, the J gene TRBJ2-7; TRBD1 matches at 9 bases. This CDR3 has 15 amino acids. V gave up 4 bases and J gave up 3 bases; unmatched junction bases: 7. The germline V gene encodes CDR1 MDHEN and CDR2 SYDVKM. DNA for the CDR3: TGTGCCAGCAGTTCAAGTGGACAGGGGCACTACGAGCAGTACTTC. This sequence encodes CASSSSGQGHYEQYF.

The chain employs TRBV28 and TRBJ2-7; TRBD1 is a possible D gene (6 bases). CDR1 MDHEN and CDR2 SYDVKM come from the germline V gene. V lost 5 bases, J lost 0 bases, and 11 bases lay in between. The CDR3 runs 14 residues. CDR3 region: CASSPGTNSYEQYF. CDR3 in DNA: TGTGCCAGCAGTCCCGGGACAAACTCCTACGAGCAGTACTTC.

The J gene is TRBJ2-2, the V gene TRBV11-2; D not certain. The CDR3 totals 14 residues. The ends were cut back, 5 bases at V and 5 bases at J, with 12 bases in the middle. Germline V gene sequence: CDR1 SGHAT, CDR2 FQNNGV. The CDR3 protein is CASSMNQRTGELFF. The CDR3 bases are TGTGCCAGCAGCATGAATCAGAGGACCGGGGAGCTGTTTTTT.

This chain joins TRBV19 and TRBJ1-5, with 12 positions matching TRBD1. CDR3 length: 14 amino acids. Trimming cost V 9 bases and J 6 bases; bases outside gene matches: 6. Germline loops: CDR1 LNHDA, CDR2 SQIVND (reference sequence). DNA for the CDR3: TGTGCCAGCACCGGGACAGGGGGCTTTCAGCCCCAGCATTTT. It encodes CASTGTGGFQPQHF.

This rearrangement joins TRBV7-6 to TRBJ2-3; 14 nucleotides align to TRBD2. Germline CDR1 is SGHVS and CDR2 is FNYEAQ. With 4 bases clipped from V and 2 bases from J, the junction kept 14 bases outside the gene matches. The CDR3 loop spans 20 amino acids. CDR3 nucleotide sequence: TGTGCCAGCAGCTGGACCCTGGGACTAGCGGGAGTTCAAATCACAGATACGCAGTATTTT. Its protein is CASSWTLGLAGVQITDTQYF.

In its sample, this clone was seen a few times. This sequence joins TRBV5-4 and TRBJ1-2; D is unclear. Germline V gene lookup returns CDR1 SGHNT and CDR2 YYREEE (reference sequence). The CDR3 is 12 residues long. Trimming shortened V by 2 bases and J by 8 bases, and 10 bases separated the two germline ends. The CDR3 region has the DNA TGTGCCAGCAGCTTAAACCTTATGGGCTACACCTTC. Translation gives CASSLNLMGYTF. The whole variable domain, filled in from reference TRBV5-4 and TRBJ1-2, reads ETGVTQSPTHLIKTRGQQVTLRCSSQSGHNTVSWYQQALGQGPQFIFQYYREEENGRGNFPPRFSGLQFPNYSSELNVNALELDDSALYLCASSLNLMGYTFGSGTRLTVV.

This chain connects TRBV27 to TRBJ1-3; 10 bases are shared with TRBD1. The junction had 8 bases not matched to a gene; V was cut back by 6 bases and J by 3 bases. Germline CDR1 MNHEY, CDR2 SMNVEV (reference sequence). The CDR3 sequence is 16 residues long. In DNA form, the CDR3 reads TGTGCCAGCAGATCGACAGGGGGCTTATTTGGAAACACCATATATTTT. Residues: CASRSTGGLFGNTIYF.

In the case of this clone: A much larger clone lies one base from this, so it may be a read error. V gene TRBV9 combines with J gene TRBJ2-7; 9 bases are a match to TRBD1. Germline CDR1 is SGDLS and CDR2 is YYNGEE. The CDR3 is 13 amino acids. V trimming: 3 bases; J trimming: 3 bases; junction bases outside the gene matches: 1. The DNA of the CDR3 is TGTGCCAGCAGCGGGGGACAGGGCTACGAGCAGTACTTC. It encodes CASSGGQGYEQYF.

The chain recombines TRBV28 with TRBJ2-3; a possible D gene is TRBD2 (6 bases). V lost 10 bases to trimming and J lost 3 bases, with 20 bases between them. The length of the CDR3 is 15 residues. Germline V gene data show CDR1 as MDHEN and CDR2 as SYDVKM. DNA for the CDR3: TGTGCCACCCGTGTGGGGGGAGGTGGAACAGATACGCAGTATTTT. Residues: CATRVGGGGTDTQYF. Full variable domain (outside the CDR3, taken from reference TRBV28 and TRBJ2-3): DVKVTQSSRYLVKRTGEKVFLECVQDMDHENMFWYRQDPGLGLRLIYFSYDVKMKEKGDIPEGYSVSREKKERFSLILESASTNQTSMYLCATRVGGGGTDTQYFGPGTRLTVL.

This clone showed up many times. In the same sample, other DNA sequences code for this CDR3. The chain uses TRBV5-1 and TRBJ2-7; TRBD1 might be the D (6 bases). Germline CDR1 SGHRS, CDR2 YFSETQ. This CDR3 is built from 14 residues. The V gene lost 0 bases and the J gene lost 1 base, with 8 bases spanning the gap. CDR3 sequence reads: CASSLGRGSYEQYF. The CDR3 DNA sequence: TGCGCCAGCAGCTTGGGTAGGGGGTCCTACGAGCAGTACTTC.

The rearrangement uses TRBV6-5 and TRBJ2-1; 11 positions agree with TRBD2. The germline V gene encodes CDR1 MNHEY and CDR2 SVGAGI. This CDR3 has 16 residues. The J segment lost 8 bases and the V segment lost 0 bases, leaving 6 bases of the junction unmatched. CDR3 loop: CASSYSNSGRGYEQFF. In DNA form, the CDR3 reads TGTGCCAGCAGTTACTCAAATAGCGGGAGGGGATATGAGCAGTTCTTC.

This clone was seen a handful of times. This chain uses TRBV18 with TRBJ2-5; 7 bases align to TRBD1. CDR1 and CDR2 (germline): KGHSH, LQKENI. CDR3 length: 15 residues. V gave up 3 bases and J gave up 6 bases; unmatched junction bases: 10. CDR3 region: CASSPPSQGDQTQYF. CDR3 nucleotide sequence: TGTGCCAGCTCACCCCCGAGCCAGGGGGATCAGACCCAGTACTTC. Combining the CDR3 with reference TRBV18 and TRBJ2-5 gives the whole variable domain NAGVMQNPRHLVRRRGQEARLRCSPMKGHSHVYWYRQLPEEGLKFMVYLQKENIIDESGMPKERFSAEFPKEGPSILRIQQVVRGDSAAYFCASSPPSQGDQTQYFGPGTRLLVL.

Only a few counts were recorded for this clone. The chain carries TRBV14 and TRBJ1-4; tentative D call: TRBD1 (5 bases). The ends were cut back, 1 base at V and 8 bases at J, with 26 bases in the middle. Germline values: CDR1 SGHDN, CDR2 FVKESK. The CDR3 sequence is 19 residues long. CDR3: CASSQVGSGLGTRREKLFF. CDR3 sequence (DNA): TGTGCCAGCAGCCAAGTAGGCAGTGGCTTGGGGACTCGACGGGAAAAACTGTTTTTT.

The chain couples TRBV2 to TRBJ2-1; D ambiguous. CDR3 length equals 13 residues. Germline V gene data show CDR1 as SNHLY and CDR2 as FYNNEI. The ends were cut back, 4 bases at V and 6 bases at J, with 10 bases in the middle. The CDR3 is CASSGDISNEQFF. The DNA of the CDR3 is TGTGCCAGCAGTGGGGATATTTCCAATGAGCAGTTCTTC. Filled out from reference TRBV2 and TRBJ2-1, the complete variable domain reads EPEVTQTPSHQVTQMGQEVILRCVPISNHLYFYWYRQILGQKVEFLVSFYNNEISEKSEIFDDQFSVERPDGSNFTLKIRSTKLEDSAMYFCASSGDISNEQFFGPGTRLTVL.

This chain joins TRBV5-1 and TRBJ1-4; the D is unclear. V was clipped by 4 bases and J by 8 bases, with 15 bases between them. Germline CDR1 reads SGHRS; CDR2 reads YFSETQ. The CDR3 consists of 14 residues. This chain's CDR3 is CASSVSLSEEKLFF. The CDR3 bases are TGCGCCAGCAGCGTCAGCCTTTCGGAAGAAAAACTGTTTTTT.

Turning to this clone: This same CDR3 is encoded by further DNA sequences in the sample. The V call is TRBV6-5, the J call TRBJ2-2, with TRBD2 matching over 12 bases. CDR1 is MNHEY, CDR2 SVGAGI, per germline. V was clipped by 4 bases and J by 5 bases; unmatched bases: 2. This CDR3 has 15 residues. The CDR3 loop reads CASSSGLAGTGELFF. The CDR3, as DNA: TGTGCCAGCAGTTCTGGACTAGCGGGAACCGGGGAGCTGTTTTTT.

As DNA, the CDR3 is TGTGCCAGCAGTTCCCCTAGCGGAGGGTCCGGGGAGACCCAGTACTTC. Amino acid sequence: CASSSPSGGSGETQYF. The chain couples TRBV6-5 to TRBJ2-5; 7 bases are a match to TRBD2. CDR1 and CDR2 from the germline V gene are MNHEY and SVGAGI. With V trimmed by 4 bases and J by 5 bases, 13 bases remained unmatched. The length of the CDR3 is 16 residues.

This chain links TRBV25-1 with TRBJ2-7; 8 bases map to TRBD1. Germline CDR1 is MGHDK and CDR2 is SYGVNS. The CDR3 is 14 residues long. V trimming: 4 bases; J trimming: 2 bases; junction bases outside the gene matches: 4. The CDR3 bases are TGTGCCAGCAGTGCCCGGGACAGGACCTACGAGCAGTACTTC. Protein: CASSARDRTYEQYF.

The J gene is TRBJ2-7, the V gene TRBV5-8, with D possibly matching TRBD1 (5 bases). Germline V gives CDR1 SGHTS, CDR2 YDEGEE. The CDR3 covers 16 residues. With 1 base removed from V and 4 bases from J, the gap between germline ends came to 18 bases. The CDR3: CASSLRGRGTGYEQYF. The CDR3 DNA is TGTGCCAGCAGCTTGAGGGGAAGGGGTACGGGTTACGAGCAGTACTTC.